The 30 T cell receptor beta chains below come from one sample, sequenced in a study of cytomegalovirus exposure and HLA in healthy donors. Primers: 60 Vbeta forward and 13 Jbeta reverse. Clones were read by immunoSEQ multiplex PCR, and TCRdb kept only the in-frame ones, dropping some. The table lists approximately 180,000 clones, 80% to 85% of them singletons. Sequenced material: PBMCs. These receptor sequences come from a woman aged 40-49 years in good health and CMV-seronegative.

This chain uses TRBV7-8 with TRBJ1-1; maybe TRBD1 (5 bases). The CDR3 sequence is 13 residues long. Germline loops: CDR1 SGHVS, CDR2 FQNEAQ. The V and J ends lost 8 bases and 6 bases respectively, with 16 bases between them. The CDR3 DNA sequence: TGTGCCAGCTTCCCAGGGATATACGCTGAAGCTTTCTTT. Encoded protein: CASFPGIYAEAFF.

This rearrangement joins TRBV30 to TRBJ2-2, with 9 bases aligning to TRBD1. The CDR3 consists of 13 residues. Germline assignment: CDR1 GTSNPN and CDR2 SVGIG (reference sequence). J was trimmed by 3 bases and V by 8 bases; bases with no gene match: 4. The CDR3 spells CAVDRGYTGELFF. In nucleotides, the CDR3 is TGTGCCGTCGACAGGGGGTACACCGGGGAGCTGTTTTTT.

The V call is TRBV29-1, the J call TRBJ1-5; a weak D match, TRBD1 (5 bases). The CDR3 sequence is 14 residues long. Trimming stripped 6 bases from V and 3 bases from J, with 15 bases between. Germline V gene sequence: CDR1 SQVTM, CDR2 ANQGSEA. The CDR3 region has the DNA TGCAGCGTCGCAACAACAGGTTACAATCAGCCCCAGCATTTT. It specifies CSVATTGYNQPQHF.

As DNA, the CDR3 is TGTGCCAGCAGTTGGCTAGCGGGCACCTCCTACGAGCAGTACTTC. Amino acid sequence: CASSWLAGTSYEQYF. J is TRBJ2-7 and V is TRBV28, with TRBD2 matching over 8 bases. With 4 bases clipped from V and 0 bases from J, the junction kept 5 bases outside the gene matches. Germline V CDR1 and CDR2: MDHEN, SYDVKM. The CDR3 contains 15 residues.

V and J are TRBV18 and TRBJ1-1; unclear D gene. Trimming removed 0 bases at V and 1 base at J, with 6 bases between. CDR1 is KGHSH and CDR2 is LQKENI in the germline V gene. The CDR3 is 14 amino acids. CDR3 sequence: CASSPPRPNTEAFF. For the CDR3, the DNA is TGTGCCAGCTCACCACCGAGGCCGAACACTGAAGCTTTCTTT.

The V and J genes are TRBV18 and TRBJ2-3; D perhaps matches TRBD1 (5 bases). Between the trimmed V and J ends, which lost 2 bases and 0 bases, there was a span of 12 bases. Per germline, CDR1 KGHSH and CDR2 LQKENI. This CDR3 is built from 16 residues. This chain's CDR3 is CASSPGPDSSTDTQYF. The DNA for the CDR3 is TGTGCCAGCTCACCAGGGCCAGACAGTAGCACAGATACGCAGTATTTT.

Only a few counts were recorded for this clone. V gene TRBV11-2 combines with J gene TRBJ2-1; no reliable D call. The CDR3 spans 14 residues. Per germline, CDR1 SGHAT and CDR2 FQNNGV. V lost 4 bases, J lost 4 bases, and 11 bases lay in between. The CDR3, as DNA: TGTGCCAGCAGCTGGTTATCTGAGTACAATGAGCAGTTCTTC. Translated: CASSWLSEYNEQFF. Full variable domain (rest looked up from reference TRBV11-2 and TRBJ2-1): EAGVAQSPRYKIIEKRQSVAFWCNPISGHATLYWYQQILGQGPKLLIQFQNNGVVDDSQLPKDRFSAERLKGVDSTLKIQPAKLEDSAVYLCASSWLSEYNEQFFGPGTRLTVL.

The chain combines TRBV9 with TRBJ2-1, with D possibly TRBD2 on 6 matching bases. Germline CDR1 and CDR2: SGDLS and YYNGEE. V was trimmed by 2 bases and J by 3 bases, leaving 9 bases between them. The CDR3 is 14 amino acids. The CDR3 sequence: CASSVGGNYNEQFF. CDR3 nucleotides: TGTGCCAGCAGCGTTGGCGGGAACTACAATGAGCAGTTCTTC.

This clone was detected only once. The chain joins TRBV7-2 to TRBJ2-3; D remains unclear. Germline CDR1 and CDR2: SGHTA and FQGNSA. The V gene lost 5 bases and the J gene lost 5 bases, with 14 bases spanning the gap. The length of the CDR3 is 14 residues. The CDR3 loop is CASSEEVSRDTQYF. The CDR3 DNA follows: TGTGCCAGCAGCGAAGAGGTCTCGAGAGATACGCAGTATTTT.

V and J are TRBV11-2 and TRBJ2-7; D uncertain. This CDR3 is 14 amino acids long. Deletions cut 0 bases from V and 1 base from J, with 7 bases between. Germline values: CDR1 SGHAT, CDR2 FQNNGV. CDR3 amino acids: CASSLDRWSYEQYV. The CDR3, as DNA: TGTGCCAGCAGCTTAGACAGGTGGTCCTACGAGCAGTACGTC.

V is TRBV28 and J is TRBJ2-7; 11 positions match TRBD2. Germline CDR1 MDHEN, CDR2 SYDVKM. The CDR3 has 16 residues. The J segment lost 4 bases and the V segment lost 5 bases, leaving 10 bases of the junction unmatched. The CDR3 DNA reads TGTGCCAGCAGTCTAGCGGGAGGCTTGGGGGTGTACGAGCAGTACGTC. Translating gives CASSLAGGLGVYEQYV.

The CDR3 DNA reads TGTGCCAGCAGCTCTGCAGACAGGGACAGCTCCTACGAGCAGTACTTC. Its protein product is CASSSADRDSSYEQYF. The chain has TRBV7-6 and TRBJ2-7; TRBD1 matches 7 bases. The CDR3 is 16 amino acids. V shed 4 bases, J shed 0 bases, and the junction held 9 bases outside the gene matches. Germline V gene sequence: CDR1 SGHVS, CDR2 FNYEAQ.

The chain recombines TRBV11-3 with TRBJ2-2; possibly TRBD1 for D (6 bases). V was trimmed by 8 bases and J by 7 bases, leaving 11 bases between them. There are 12 residues in the CDR3. The V gene's germline CDR1 is SGHNT and CDR2 YENEEA. CDR3 in amino acids: CASHTGIGELFF. CDR3 sequence (DNA): TGTGCCAGCCATACAGGGATCGGGGAGCTGTTTTTT. The full variable domain, in which reference TRBV11-3 and TRBJ2-2 provide the parts outside the CDR3, is EAGVVQSPRYKIIEKKQPVAFWCNPISGHNTLYWYLQNLGQGPELLIRYENEEAVDDSQLPKDRFSAERLKGVDSTLKIQPAELGDSAVYLCASHTGIGELFFGEGSRLTVL.

This clone has just one count. The chain links TRBV4-1 to TRBJ2-2; 12 nucleotides match TRBD2. The CDR3 runs to 17 residues. V lost 2 bases, J lost 5 bases, and 6 bases stayed unmatched. Germline V gene sequence: CDR1 MGHRA, CDR2 YSYEKL. CDR3 DNA sequence: TGCGCCAGCAGCCAACAAGGACTAGCGGGGTCGACCGGGGAGCTGTTTTTT. It is translated as CASSQQGLAGSTGELFF.

This chain joins TRBV29-1 and TRBJ2-1; D is ambiguous. This CDR3 region has 10 residues. V was clipped by 7 bases and J by 6 bases, with 7 bases between them. Germline V lookup: CDR1 SQVTM, CDR2 ANQGSEA. The CDR3 sequence is CSGGGNEQFF. The CDR3 DNA sequence: TGCAGCGGAGGCGGCAATGAGCAGTTCTTC.

The chain carries TRBV29-1 and TRBJ2-7; no clear D. The V end lost 7 bases, the J end lost 0 bases, and 13 bases lay between the germline ends. Germline V gene lookup returns CDR1 SQVTM and CDR2 ANQGSEA. CDR3 length equals 13 residues. CDR3 loop: CSGAGLSSYEQYV. The CDR3 DNA reads TGCAGCGGGGCTGGCCTCAGCTCCTACGAGCAGTACGTC.

The chain employs TRBV11-3 and TRBJ2-7; 9 bases are a match to TRBD1. The CDR3 is made up of 17 amino acids. V gave up 5 bases and J gave up 7 bases; unmatched junction bases: 18. Germline values: CDR1 SGHNT, CDR2 YENEEA. The CDR3 DNA is TGTGCCAGCAGCCCTCCGGGACAGGGAGCGTTCGTTCAAGAGCAGTACTTC. Protein product: CASSPPGQGAFVQEQYF.

The CDR3: CASSPTGDSGNTIYF. The CDR3 nucleotides are TGCGCCAGCAGCCCCACAGGGGACTCTGGAAACACCATATATTTT. The chain uses TRBV4-1 and TRBJ1-3; TRBD1 matches 7 bases. The germline gives CDR1 MGHRA, CDR2 YSYEKL. J gave up 0 bases and V 4 bases, and 3 bases lay outside the gene matches. The CDR3 length is 15 residues.

CDR3 sequence: CSAEGGLDTEAFF. The CDR3 DNA reads TGCAGCGCCGAGGGAGGGTTGGACACTGAAGCTTTCTTT. The rearrangement links TRBV29-1 to TRBJ1-1; D gene ambiguous. Germline assignment: CDR1 SQVTM and CDR2 ANQGSEA. V was pared by 7 bases and J by 3 bases, with 15 bases between. The CDR3 is made up of 13 amino acids.

The chain joins TRBV15 to TRBJ2-1; 7 positions agree with TRBD2. The V and J ends lost 2 bases and 7 bases, in that order; junction bases with no gene match: 11. Germline assignment: CDR1 LNHNV and CDR2 YYDKDF (reference sequence). CDR3 length: 16 residues. Here the CDR3 DNA reads TGTGCCACCAGCAGACCGGGAGGCTCCACGAGGAATGAGCAGTTCTTC. Translation: CATSRPGGSTRNEQFF.

The chain uses TRBV9 and TRBJ2-7; TRBD2 matches 9 bases. V trimming: 0 bases; J trimming: 5 bases; junction bases outside the gene matches: 6. Germline values: CDR1 SGDLS, CDR2 YYNGEE. The CDR3 totals 15 residues. Here the CDR3 DNA reads TGTGCCAGCAGCGTAGGACTAGCGGAGGGGCACGAGCAGTACTTC. Encoded protein: CASSVGLAEGHEQYF.

This clone was seen only a few times. This chain joins TRBV7-2 and TRBJ2-5; TRBD2 matches 10 bases. V lost 6 bases to trimming and J lost 3 bases; unmatched junction nucleotides: 7. The CDR3 spans 15 residues. Looked up from germline, CDR1 is SGHTA and CDR2 is FQGNSA. The CDR3: CASSSAGLAEETQYF. CDR3 bases: TGTGCCAGCAGTTCCGCAGGACTAGCGGAAGAGACCCAGTACTTC.

Notes on this clone: One end of the junction fails to match germline, which may point to a read error. Distinct nucleotide sequences in the sample also encode this CDR3. This chain connects TRBV7-3 to TRBJ2-2; D gene uncertain. Germline CDR1 SGHTA, CDR2 FQGTGA. The CDR3 runs to 16 residues. The CDR3: CASSLTRLPNTGELFF. The CDR3 DNA reads TGTGCCAGCAGCCTAACCCGACTGCCGAACACCGGGGAGCTGTTTTTT.

CDR3 DNA sequence: TGTGCCAGCAGCGTCAGACGCGGGGGAGATACGCAGTATTTT. Amino acid sequence: CASSVRRGGDTQYF. This rearrangement joins TRBV9 to TRBJ2-3; TRBD2 matches 7 bases. The J segment lost 5 bases and the V segment lost 2 bases, leaving 5 bases of the junction unmatched. The CDR3 runs to 14 residues. The V gene's germline CDR1 is SGDLS and CDR2 YYNGEE.

This clone was seen just once. The gene calls are TRBV5-1 and TRBJ2-1; 13 bases match TRBD2. Germline V CDR1 and CDR2: SGHRS, YFSETQ. This CDR3 region has 16 residues. Trimming cost V 2 bases and J 7 bases; bases outside gene matches: 6. The CDR3 loop reads CASSFHPGLAGNEQFF. Written as DNA, the CDR3 is TGCGCCAGCAGCTTTCACCCGGGACTAGCGGGAAATGAGCAGTTCTTC.

V gene TRBV7-6 combines with J gene TRBJ2-1, with 8 nucleotides matching TRBD1. The CDR3 loop spans 14 amino acids. Per germline, CDR1 SGHVS and CDR2 FNYEAQ. V shed 6 bases, J shed 5 bases, and the junction held 6 bases outside the gene matches. The DNA for the CDR3 is TGTGCCAGCAGTCTGACAGGGGATAACAATGAGCAGTTCTTC. Translated: CASSLTGDNNEQFF.

The V call is TRBV2, the J call TRBJ2-2; TRBD2 matches at 13 bases. The V gene's germline CDR1 is SNHLY and CDR2 FYNNEI. J was trimmed by 8 bases and V by 4 bases; bases with no gene match: 4. The CDR3 contains 15 residues. CDR3 residues: CASSGTSGRYGELFF. DNA for the CDR3: TGTGCCAGCAGTGGGACTAGCGGGAGATATGGGGAGCTGTTTTTT.

The rearrangement uses TRBV29-1 and TRBJ1-2; possibly TRBD1 for D (5 bases). In germline, CDR1 is SQVTM, CDR2 ANQGSEA. CDR3 length: 11 residues. V lost 7 bases, J lost 6 bases, and 12 bases lay in between. The CDR3 spells CSGQGLNGYTF. The CDR3 DNA sequence: TGCAGCGGTCAGGGTCTCAATGGCTACACCTTC.

V usage is TRBV15 and J usage is TRBJ1-3; D unclear. Trimming took 3 bases from V and 0 from J, leaving 12 bases between them. The CDR3 covers 16 residues. Germline values: CDR1 LNHNV, CDR2 YYDKDF (reference sequence). The CDR3 nucleotides read TGTGCCACCAGCAGGACACGAAGGAACTCTGGAAACACCATATATTTT. Translated, it gives CATSRTRRNSGNTIYF.

This clone came up a few times. The chain is built from TRBV7-9 and TRBJ2-7; TRBD2 matches at 14 bases. V shed 4 bases, J shed 3 bases, and the junction held 8 bases outside the gene matches. CDR1 SEHNR and CDR2 FQNEAQ come from the germline V gene (reference sequence). This CDR3 is built from 17 residues. CDR3 coding DNA: TGTGCCAGCAGCTCGGGACTAGCGGGAGAATCCGACTACGAGCAGTACGTC. Amino acid sequence: CASSSGLAGESDYEQYV.